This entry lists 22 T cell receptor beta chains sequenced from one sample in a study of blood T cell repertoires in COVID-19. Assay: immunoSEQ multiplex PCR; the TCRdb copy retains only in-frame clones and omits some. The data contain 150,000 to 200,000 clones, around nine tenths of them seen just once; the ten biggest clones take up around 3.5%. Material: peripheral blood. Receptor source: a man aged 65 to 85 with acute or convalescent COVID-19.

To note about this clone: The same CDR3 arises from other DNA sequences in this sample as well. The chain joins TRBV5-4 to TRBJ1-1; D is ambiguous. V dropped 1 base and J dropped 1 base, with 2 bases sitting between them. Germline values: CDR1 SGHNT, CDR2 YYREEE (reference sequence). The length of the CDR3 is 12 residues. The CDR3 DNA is TGTGCCAGCAGCTTGCAGAACACTGAAGCTTTCTTT. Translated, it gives CASSLQNTEAFF.

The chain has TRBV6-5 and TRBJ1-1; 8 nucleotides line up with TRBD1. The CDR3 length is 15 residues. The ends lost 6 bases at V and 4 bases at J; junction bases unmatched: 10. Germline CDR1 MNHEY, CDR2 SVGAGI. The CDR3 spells CASRSQGAGGTEAFF. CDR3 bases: TGTGCCAGCAGGTCGCAGGGGGCTGGGGGCACTGAAGCTTTCTTT.

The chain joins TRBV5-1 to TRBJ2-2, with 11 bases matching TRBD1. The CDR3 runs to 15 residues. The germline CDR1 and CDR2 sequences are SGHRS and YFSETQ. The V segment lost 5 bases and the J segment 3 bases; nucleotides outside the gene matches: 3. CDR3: CASSRDRGDTGELFF. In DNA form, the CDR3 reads TGCGCCAGCAGTAGGGACAGGGGGGACACCGGGGAGCTGTTTTTT.

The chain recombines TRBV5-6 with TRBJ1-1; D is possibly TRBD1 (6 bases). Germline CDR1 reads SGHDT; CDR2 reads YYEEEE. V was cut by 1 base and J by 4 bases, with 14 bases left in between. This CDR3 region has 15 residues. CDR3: CASSLTGRFGTEAFF. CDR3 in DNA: TGTGCCAGCAGCTTGACAGGGAGATTCGGCACTGAAGCTTTCTTT.

CDR3 in amino acids: CASSLSQNNEQFF. CDR3 DNA: TGTGCCAGCAGCTTAAGCCAGAACAATGAGCAGTTCTTC. The rearrangement links TRBV7-3 to TRBJ2-1, with D uncertain. From germline, CDR1 is SGHTA and CDR2 FQGTGA. V gave up 1 base and J gave up 5 bases, with 6 bases separating them. The CDR3 totals 13 residues.

The CDR3 here is CASSFGLWANSPLHF. CDR3 DNA: TGTGCCAGCAGCTTCGGATTGTGGGCAAATTCACCCCTCCACTTT. The V and J genes are TRBV5-4 and TRBJ1-6; D gene uncertain. Germline assignment: CDR1 SGHNT and CDR2 YYREEE (reference sequence). Trimming removed 2 bases from V and 7 bases from J, with 13 bases in between. The CDR3 sequence is 15 residues long.

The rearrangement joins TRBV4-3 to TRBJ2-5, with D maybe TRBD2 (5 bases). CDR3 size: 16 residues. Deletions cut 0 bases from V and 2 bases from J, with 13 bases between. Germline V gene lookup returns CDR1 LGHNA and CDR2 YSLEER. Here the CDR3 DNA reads TGCGCCAGCAGCCAAGAAGTAGGGCGGGCTCAAGAGACCCAGTACTTC. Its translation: CASSQEVGRAQETQYF.

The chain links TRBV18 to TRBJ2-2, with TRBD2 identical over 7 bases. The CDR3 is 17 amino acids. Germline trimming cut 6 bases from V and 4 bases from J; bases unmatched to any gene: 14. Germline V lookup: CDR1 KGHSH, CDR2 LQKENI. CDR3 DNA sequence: TGTGCCAGCTCCCTGCGGGAGAGGGCGTCCCGCACCGGGGAGCTGTTTTTT. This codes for CASSLRERASRTGELFF.

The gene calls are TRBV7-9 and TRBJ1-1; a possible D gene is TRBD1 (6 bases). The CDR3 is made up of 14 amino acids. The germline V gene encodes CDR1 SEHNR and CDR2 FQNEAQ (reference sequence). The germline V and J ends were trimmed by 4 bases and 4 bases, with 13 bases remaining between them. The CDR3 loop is CASSSQGGSTEAFF. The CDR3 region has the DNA TGTGCCAGCAGCTCACAGGGAGGGTCCACTGAAGCTTTCTTT.

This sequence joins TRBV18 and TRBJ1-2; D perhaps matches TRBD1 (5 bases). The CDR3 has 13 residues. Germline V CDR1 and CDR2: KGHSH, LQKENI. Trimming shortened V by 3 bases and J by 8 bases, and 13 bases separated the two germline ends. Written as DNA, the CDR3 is TGTGCCAGCTCACCCCGACAGACGGAAGGCTACACCTTC. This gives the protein CASSPRQTEGYTF.

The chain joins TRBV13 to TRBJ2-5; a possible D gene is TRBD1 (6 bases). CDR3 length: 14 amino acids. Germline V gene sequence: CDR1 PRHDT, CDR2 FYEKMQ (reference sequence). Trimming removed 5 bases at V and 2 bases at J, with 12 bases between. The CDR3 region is CASSPPDSQETQYF. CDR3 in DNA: TGTGCCAGCAGCCCCCCGGACAGTCAAGAGACCCAGTACTTC.

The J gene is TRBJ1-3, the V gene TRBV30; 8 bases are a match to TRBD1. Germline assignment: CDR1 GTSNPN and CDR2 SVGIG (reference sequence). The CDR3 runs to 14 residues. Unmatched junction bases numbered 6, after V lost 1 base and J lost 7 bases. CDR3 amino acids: CAWSEPGGQNTIYF. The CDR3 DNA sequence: TGTGCCTGGAGTGAACCAGGGGGCCAGAACACCATATATTTT.

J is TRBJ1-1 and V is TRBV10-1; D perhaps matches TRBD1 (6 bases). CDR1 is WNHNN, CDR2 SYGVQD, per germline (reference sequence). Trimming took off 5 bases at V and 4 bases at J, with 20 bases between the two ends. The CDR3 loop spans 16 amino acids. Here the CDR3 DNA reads TGCGCCAGCAGTCCTACAGATGGACGAGGGGGCACTGAAGCTTTCTTT. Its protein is CASSPTDGRGGTEAFF.

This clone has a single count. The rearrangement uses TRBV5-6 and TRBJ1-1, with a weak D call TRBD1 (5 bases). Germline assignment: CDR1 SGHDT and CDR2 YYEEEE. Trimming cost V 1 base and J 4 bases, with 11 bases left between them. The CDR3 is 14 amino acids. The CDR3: CASSLTPGGTEAFF. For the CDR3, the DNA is TGTGCCAGCAGCTTGACCCCCGGGGGCACTGAAGCTTTCTTT.

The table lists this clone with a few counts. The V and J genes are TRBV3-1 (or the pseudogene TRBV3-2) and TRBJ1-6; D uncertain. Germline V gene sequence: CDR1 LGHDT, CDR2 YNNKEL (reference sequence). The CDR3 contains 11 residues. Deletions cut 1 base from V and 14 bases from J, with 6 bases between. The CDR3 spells CASSQGFTLHF. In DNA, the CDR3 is TGTGCCAGCAGCCAAGGTTTTACCCTCCACTTT.

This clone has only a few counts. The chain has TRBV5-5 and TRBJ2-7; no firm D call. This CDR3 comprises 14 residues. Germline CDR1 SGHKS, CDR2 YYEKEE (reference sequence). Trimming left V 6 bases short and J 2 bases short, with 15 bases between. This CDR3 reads CASILSPIPYEQYF. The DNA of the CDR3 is TGTGCCAGCATCCTAAGCCCCATCCCCTACGAGCAGTACTTC.

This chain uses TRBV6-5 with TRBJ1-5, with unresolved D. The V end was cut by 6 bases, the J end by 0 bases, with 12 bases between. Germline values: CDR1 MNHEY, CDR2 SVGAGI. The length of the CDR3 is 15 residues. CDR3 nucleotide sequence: TGTGCCAGCAGCGTAACAGTATATAGCAATCAGCCCCAGCATTTT. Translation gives CASSVTVYSNQPQHF.

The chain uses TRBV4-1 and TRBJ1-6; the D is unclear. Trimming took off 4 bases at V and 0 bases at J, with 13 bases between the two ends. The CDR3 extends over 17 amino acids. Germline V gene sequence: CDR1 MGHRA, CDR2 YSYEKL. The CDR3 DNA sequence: TGCGCCAGCAGCCCCGAGGGCAGGAGCTCCTATAATTCACCCCTCCACTTT. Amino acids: CASSPEGRSSYNSPLHF.

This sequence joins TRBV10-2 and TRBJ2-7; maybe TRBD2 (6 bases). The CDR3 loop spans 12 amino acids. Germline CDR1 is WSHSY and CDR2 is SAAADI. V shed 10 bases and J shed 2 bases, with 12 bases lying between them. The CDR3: CATRRGAYEQYF. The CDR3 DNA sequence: TGCGCCACGCGGAGGGGCGCCTACGAGCAGTACTTC.

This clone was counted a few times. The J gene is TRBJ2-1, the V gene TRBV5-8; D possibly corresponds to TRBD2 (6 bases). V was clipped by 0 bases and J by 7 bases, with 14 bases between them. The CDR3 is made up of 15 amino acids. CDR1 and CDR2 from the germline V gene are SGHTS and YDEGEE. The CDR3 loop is CASSLGTSRGNEQFF. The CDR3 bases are TGTGCCAGCAGCTTGGGGACGAGTCGGGGGAATGAGCAGTTCTTC.

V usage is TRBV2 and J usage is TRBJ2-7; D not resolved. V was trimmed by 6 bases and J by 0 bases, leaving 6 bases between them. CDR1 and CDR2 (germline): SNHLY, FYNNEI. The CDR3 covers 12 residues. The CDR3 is CASSSFSYEQYF. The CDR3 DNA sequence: TGTGCCAGCAGCTCGTTCTCCTACGAGCAGTACTTC.

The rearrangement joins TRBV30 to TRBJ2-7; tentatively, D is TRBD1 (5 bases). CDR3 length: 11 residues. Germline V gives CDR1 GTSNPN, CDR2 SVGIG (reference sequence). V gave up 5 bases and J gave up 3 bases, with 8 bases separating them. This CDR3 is CAWGRGYEQYF. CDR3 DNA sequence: TGTGCCTGGGGAAGGGGCTACGAGCAGTACTTC.